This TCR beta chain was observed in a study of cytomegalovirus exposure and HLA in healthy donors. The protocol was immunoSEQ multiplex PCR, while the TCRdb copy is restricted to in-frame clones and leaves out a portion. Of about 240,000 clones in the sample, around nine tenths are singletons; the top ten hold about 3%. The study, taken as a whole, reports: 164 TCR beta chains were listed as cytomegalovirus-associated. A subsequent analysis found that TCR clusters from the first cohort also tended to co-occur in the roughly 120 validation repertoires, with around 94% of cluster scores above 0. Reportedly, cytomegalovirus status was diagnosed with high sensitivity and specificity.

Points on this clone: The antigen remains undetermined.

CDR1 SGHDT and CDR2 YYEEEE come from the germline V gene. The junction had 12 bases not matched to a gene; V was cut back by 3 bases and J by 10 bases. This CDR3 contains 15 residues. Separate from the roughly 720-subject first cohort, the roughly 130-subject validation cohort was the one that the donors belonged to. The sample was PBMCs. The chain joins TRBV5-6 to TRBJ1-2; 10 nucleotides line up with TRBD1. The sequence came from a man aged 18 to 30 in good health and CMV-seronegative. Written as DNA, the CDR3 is TGTGCCAGCAGCTGGACCGAGACAGGGGGCGTTGTCTACACCTTC. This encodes CASSWTETGGVVYTF.